This paragraph reports one T cell receptor (beta chain). These data belong to a study of OX40 agonist ivuxolimab in advanced cancers. Assay used: immunoSEQ multiplex PCR; TCRdb lists only in-frame clones, some missing. Of roughly 62,000 clones listed, 75% to 90% are singletons. Sequencing used CD4+ or CD8+ T cells sorted from blood, obtained in a trial of the OX40 agonist ivuxolimab. This receptor was obtained from an adult with an advanced solid tumor such as melanoma, head and neck, liver or kidney cancer.

This CDR3 is CASSPPGLAVLGSREQYF. The CDR3 DNA is TGTGCCAGCAGCCCGCCGGGACTAGCGGTATTGGGGTCGCGGGAGCAGTACTTC. The chain uses TRBV5-6 and TRBJ2-5, with 11 bases lining up with TRBD2. This CDR3 region has 18 residues. Germline CDR1 reads SGHDT; CDR2 reads YYEEEE. V lost 4 bases and J lost 11; bases outside the gene matches: 22.